This T cell receptor (beta chain) was sequenced in a study of PD-L1 blockade in urothelial cancer. Study-level background: Males with bladder-origin urothelial cancer constituted about nine tenths of the roughly 29 patients. Blood samples had a median of approximately 150,000 T cells, 75,000 or so unique TCRs, and clonality 0.08 to 0.09. Points from the study as a whole: When pretreatment blood TCR clonality was below the median, it predicted better survival. Patients who had durable benefit saw their tumor-associated blood clones expand more at 3 weeks.

As for this clone: Its specificity is not known.

Time point in this sample: pretreatment peripheral blood. Germline V lookup: CDR1 KGHSH, CDR2 LQKENI. Germline trimming cut 6 bases from V and 4 bases from J; bases unmatched to any gene: 2. CDR3 size: 13 residues. TCRdb keeps only in-frame clones here, not all; method: immunoSEQ multiplex PCR. The sample holds tens of thousands of clones; 79% are singletons and the top ten take 10%. The rearrangement links TRBV18 to TRBJ1-4, with 7 nucleotides matching TRBD1. Here the sequenced sample was PBMCs, taken around atezolizumab (anti-PD-L1) treatment. The sequence came from a man aged 65 to 85 with urothelial cancer. CDR3 region: CASSRDSNEKLFF. DNA for the CDR3: TGTGCCAGCTCCCGGGACAGTAATGAAAAACTGTTTTTT.